This entry is about one TCR beta chain. Its antigen is still unknown. The sample belongs to a study of T cell responses to AZD1222 COVID-19 vaccine. Broader study findings: Spike-specific TCR breadth and depth both grew after two AZD1222 doses. White British people made up most donors, females outnumbered males, and clonal diversity was possibly underestimated.

Repertoires were generated with immunoSEQ multiplex PCR, while TCRdb's copy carries only in-frame clones and drops some. Counted here are some 80,000 clones, approximately 87% occurring once; the ten biggest clones make up roughly 7.7%. The V gene lost 1 base and the J gene lost 3 bases, with 16 bases spanning the gap. This CDR3 has 16 amino acids. The germline V gene has CDR1 MDHEN and CDR2 SYDVKM. The source is an adult in good health. V is TRBV28 and J is TRBJ2-7; tentatively, D is TRBD1 or TRBD2 (6 bases each). The specimen comprised peripheral blood, sampled on day 0 of AZD1222 vaccination. The CDR3 nucleotides are TGTGCCAGCAGTTTATACTTACGGGGGCGAGACTACGAGCAGTACTTC. Its translation: CASSLYLRGRDYEQYF.